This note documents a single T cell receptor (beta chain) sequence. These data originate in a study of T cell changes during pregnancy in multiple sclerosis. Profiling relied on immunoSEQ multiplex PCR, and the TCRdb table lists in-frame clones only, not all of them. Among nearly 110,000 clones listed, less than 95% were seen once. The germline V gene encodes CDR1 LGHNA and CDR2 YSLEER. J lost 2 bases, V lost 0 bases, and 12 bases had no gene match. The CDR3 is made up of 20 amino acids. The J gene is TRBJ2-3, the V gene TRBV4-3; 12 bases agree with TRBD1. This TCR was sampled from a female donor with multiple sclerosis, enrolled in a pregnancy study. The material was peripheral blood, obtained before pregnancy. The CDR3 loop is CASSQEAGTGGTQFTDTQYF. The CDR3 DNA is TGCGCCAGCAGCCAAGAGGCCGGGACAGGGGGCACCCAATTCACAGATACGCAGTATTTT.